This TCR beta chain was found in a study of T cells in Graves' hyperthyroidism and ophthalmopathy (dated 2019 in TCRdb). A note on the overall study: Peripheral blood was collected at initial diagnosis, before any treatment. A discovery cohort of roughly 96 patients, approximately 44 with Graves' ophthalmopathy and 57 with stable Graves' hyperthyroidism, was used to find distinguishing TCR V-J signatures. Prospective prediction of ophthalmopathy was tested in an independent validation cohort of under 20 hyperthyroidism patients and some 17 patients who later progressed to ophthalmopathy. The 85 to 100 discovery patients were randomly split 7:3 into training and test sets. The study also compared thyroid tissue and blood T-cell repertoires from a handful of Graves' hyperthyroidism patients. After sampling, hyperthyroidism patients received methimazole starting at 30 mg daily, and ophthalmopathy patients received high-dose intravenous methylprednisolone. TCR Vbeta CDR3 sequencing of some 140 peripheral blood samples (around 45 ophthalmopathy, about 80 hyperthyroidism and roughly 17 progressor patients) is reported in the paper. Beyond this particular receptor, the publication reports: Blood samples also contained most of the expanded thyroid clonotypes (frequency above 0.001), which suggests that blood repertoires may reflect thyroid immune responses. In cross-validation, a model built on a 13 V-J signature told ophthalmopathy apart from stable hyperthyroidism with 85% to 90% sensitivity and 81% to 82% specificity, and in testing the same model reached 80%/75%. During validation, the model predicted progression to ophthalmopathy a median of approximately six months ahead of onset, with almost 71% sensitivity and less than 85% specificity. No statistical method was used to fix the sample size in advance, and group allocation was not hidden from the investigators.

The germline V gene encodes CDR1 MDHEN and CDR2 SYDVKM. The CDR3 has 14 residues if both end residues are counted. Only the CDR3 region is kept as DNA, spanning 42 bases read in frame from base 1. Trimming leaves V shorter by 6 bases and J shorter by 3 bases, with the junction holding 6 bases beyond the gene matches. As for this clonotype: The antigen this receptor binds is unknown. This may arise from a read error, as a much more abundant clone is one base away. Here the CDR3 omits its conserved ending phenylalanine or tryptophan, so a read error is the likely source.

TCR beta CDR3 regions were amplified from RNA transcripts. The TCR CDR3 was subjected to a first round of RT-PCR using the HTBI primer set and the Qiagen OneStep RT-PCR kit. A second multiplex PCR round built the libraries, followed by size selection and purification. Libraries were sequenced paired-end with 100 bp reads on an Illumina HiSeq2000. Per the authors' processing: SOAPnuke was used to process the raw data, with reads discarded if the reads contained adapters or uncalled bases, had a mean Phred below 15, or lacked an exact constant-primer or identifier match. High-quality paired reads were merged with COPE v1.2.5, and unique nucleotide sequences were defined as clonotypes. Clonotypes were aligned to IMGT TRBV, TRBD and TRBJ reference segments using MiTCR v1.1. Only V-J combinations with frequency above 0.0001, covering 99% to 99.2% of repertoires, were analysed. A TCS score was defined as the ratio between F50 (clonal expansion) and ExV (chaos), using BLOSUM62-based TCRdist between CDR3 peptides within each V-J. Welch's t-statistics and random forest reduced 514 V-J features to 13, which were used in a naive Bayes classifier (R e1071). In TCRdb, the public reads were trimmed at Q25 with fastp and aligned with MiXCR, with productive beta chains retained. One record per CDR3 amino acid sequence lists the most common genes and DNA. V and J calls and clone size were set by TCRdb, not the authors. Within this sample are about 740,000 distinct CDR3 sequences, with 14% of them counted one time only. Together, the top ten hold 10% to 13% of the sample.

A patient counted as having stable Graves' hyperthyroidism if no progression to ophthalmopathy occurred over 18 months of follow-up. Hyperthyroidism patients were aged 18 to 65 years and newly diagnosed, with disease duration of less than 2 months. The study excluded patients with uncontrolled infections, other autoimmune diseases, pregnancy or lactation. Diagnoses were based on clinical symptoms, serum thyroxine and TRAb, thyroid ultrasound and orbital computed tomography. PBMCs were separated from roughly 10 ml of fresh peripheral blood using Ficoll-Paque density gradient centrifugation. Total RNA was extracted using Trizol reagent, and RNA quality was assessed on an Agilent 2100 Bioanalyzer.

The sequenced sample consisted of blood. The sequence was collected from a woman aged 18-30 years with Graves' hyperthyroidism. The rearrangement combines TRBV28 with TRBJ2-3; 7 bases in the junction line up with TRBD1. The sequence in DNA is TGTGCCAGCAGCCCGGACAGGTTGACAGATACGCAGTATTCT. The encoded protein is CASSPDRLTDTQYS.